The next 30 T cell receptor beta chains were all read from a single sample in a study of cytomegalovirus exposure and HLA in healthy donors. PCR primers comprised 60 Vbeta and 13 Jbeta primers. This table comes from immunoSEQ multiplex PCR, and its TCRdb copy is limited to in-frame clones, with some not included. The data contain about 99,000 clones, about 9.5% of them seen just once; the ten biggest clones take up 5.8%. Sequencing used PBMCs. All receptors come from a man aged 35 to 55 in good health and CMV-seropositive.

This clone was observed a handful of times. V gene TRBV6-4 combines with J gene TRBJ2-3; the match to TRBD2 covers 10 bases. Germline CDR1 reads MRHNA; CDR2 reads SNTAGT. The V and J ends lost 0 bases and 2 bases, in that order; junction bases with no gene match: 5. CDR3 length equals 17 residues. The CDR3 nucleotides are TGTGCCAGCAGTGACTCGATACTAGCGGGACACACAGATACGCAGTATTTT. As protein: CASSDSILAGHTDTQYF.

The V and J genes are TRBV2 and TRBJ2-7, with no clear D. The V and J ends lost 6 bases and 2 bases respectively, with 20 bases between them. Germline lookup yields CDR1 SNHLY and CDR2 FYNNEI. CDR3 length: 16 amino acids. This chain's CDR3 is CASRRNLLQNTYEQYF. The DNA for the CDR3 is TGTGCCAGCAGACGAAATCTTCTACAGAACACCTACGAGCAGTACTTC.

This clone was recorded a few times. The chain has TRBV5-6 and TRBJ1-4; D not resolved. V lost 4 bases, J lost 4 bases, and 11 bases lay in between. CDR1 is SGHDT and CDR2 is YYEEEE in the germline V gene. This CDR3 has 14 amino acids. The CDR3 protein is CASSREGNNEKLFF. CDR3 in DNA: TGTGCCAGCAGCAGGGAGGGAAATAATGAAAAACTGTTTTTT.

This clone was seen only a few times. The chain is built from TRBV6-1 and TRBJ2-2, with TRBD1 matching 10 bases. The CDR3 length is 14 residues. With V trimmed by 6 bases and J by 5 bases, 3 bases remained unmatched. Germline V lookup: CDR1 MNHNS, CDR2 SASEGT. CDR3 nucleotides: TGTGCCAGCAGGGGGACAGGGGTTACCGGGGAGCTGTTTTTT. Protein sequence: CASRGTGVTGELFF.

This rearrangement joins TRBV30 to TRBJ2-5; 7 bases line up with TRBD2. The better agreement between TRBJ2-7 and the DNA end casts doubt on the J call. The CDR3 loop spans 15 amino acids. Looked up from germline, CDR1 is GTSNPN and CDR2 is SVGIG (reference sequence). Here the CDR3 DNA reads TGTGCCTGGAGGGCTCGGGGGGACGGCAAATACGAGCAGTACTTC. This gives the protein CAWRARGDGKYEQYF.

The V gene is TRBV2, the J gene TRBJ2-3, with D tentatively TRBD2 (5 bases). V lost 3 bases to trimming and J lost 3 bases, with 13 bases between them. The CDR3 totals 15 residues. The germline V gene encodes CDR1 SNHLY and CDR2 FYNNEI. CDR3 sequence reads: CASSEVDWATDTQYF. The CDR3 DNA is TGTGCCAGCAGTGAGGTGGACTGGGCGACAGATACGCAGTATTTT.

V usage is TRBV7-9 and J usage is TRBJ2-5, with 7 bases that match TRBD2. Germline assignment: CDR1 SEHNR and CDR2 FQNEAQ (reference sequence). With 6 bases clipped from V and 1 base from J, the junction kept 5 bases outside the gene matches. This CDR3 is 14 amino acids long. DNA of the CDR3: TGTGCCAGCAGTCCACTAGCGTCCCAAGAGACCCAGTACTTC. This translates into CASSPLASQETQYF. The full variable domain, its missing parts supplied by reference TRBV7-9 and TRBJ2-5, is DTGVSQNPRHKITKRGQNVTFRCDPISEHNRLYWYRQTLGQGPEFLTYFQNEAQLEKSRLLSDRFSAERPKGSFSTLEIQRTEQGDSAMYLCASSPLASQETQYFGPGTRLLVL.

The genes are TRBV5-4 and TRBJ1-4; 9 bases are a match to TRBD1. J lost 5 bases, V lost 5 bases, and 1 base had no gene match. CDR3 length: 13 amino acids. Germline V gene sequence: CDR1 SGHNT, CDR2 YYREEE (reference sequence). In nucleotides, the CDR3 is TGTGCCAGCAGTGGACAGGGGAATGAAAAACTGTTTTTT. It specifies CASSGQGNEKLFF.

This clone came up a few times. CDR3 coding DNA: TGTGCCAGCACCCGGACAGAGGTAGAGACCCAGTACTTC. This translates into CASTRTEVETQYF. This chain connects TRBV2 to TRBJ2-5, with D possibly matching TRBD1 (6 bases). The CDR3 spans 13 residues. The germline V gene has CDR1 SNHLY and CDR2 FYNNEI. V was pared by 7 bases and J by 4 bases, with 13 bases between.

There are a few counts of this clone. The chain is built from TRBV19 and TRBJ2-3, with 7 bases fitting TRBD2. Germline-derived CDR1 and CDR2 are LNHDA and SQIVND (reference sequence). The V segment lost 7 bases and the J segment 2 bases; nucleotides outside the gene matches: 9. The CDR3 runs 15 residues. CDR3 residues: CASKTRDYNTDTQYF. CDR3 sequence (DNA): TGTGCCAGTAAGACCCGGGACTACAACACAGATACGCAGTATTTT.

This clone appeared a few times. The chain carries TRBV5-1 and TRBJ2-7, with 9 bases lining up with TRBD2. Unmatched junction bases numbered 5, after V lost 1 base and J lost 3 bases. Germline V gene data show CDR1 as SGHRS and CDR2 as YFSETQ. The CDR3 covers 15 residues. Written as DNA, the CDR3 is TGCGCCAGCAGCTTGTTTAGCGGGAGTCTCTACGAGCAGTACTTC. Translated: CASSLFSGSLYEQYF. Complete variable domain (other parts from reference TRBV5-1 and TRBJ2-7): KAGVTQTPRYLIKTRGQQVTLSCSPISGHRSVSWYQQTPGQGLQFLFEYFSETQRNKGNFPGRFSGRQFSNSRSEMNVSTLELGDSALYLCASSLFSGSLYEQYFGPGTRLTVT.

This chain links TRBV9 with TRBJ1-1, with D perhaps TRBD1 (5 bases). The CDR3 contains 16 residues. V lost 0 bases, J lost 1 base, and 13 bases lay in between. CDR1 is SGDLS, CDR2 YYNGEE, per germline. DNA for the CDR3: TGTGCCAGCAGCGTAGATTCAGGGTTAAAGAACACTGAAGCTTTCTTT. It is translated as CASSVDSGLKNTEAFF.

V usage is TRBV5-1 and J usage is TRBJ2-7; D may be TRBD2 (6 bases). With 3 bases removed from V and 4 bases from J, the gap between germline ends came to 14 bases. The CDR3 has 14 residues. The germline V gene encodes CDR1 SGHRS and CDR2 YFSETQ. Here the CDR3 reads CASSSHPGVYEQYF. The CDR3 DNA sequence: TGCGCCAGCAGCTCCCACCCGGGGGTTTACGAGCAGTACTTC.

This clone was observed a few times. The chain uses TRBV11-2 and TRBJ2-1; D may be TRBD1 (6 bases). This CDR3 has 17 residues. The germline gives CDR1 SGHAT, CDR2 FQNNGV. V was clipped by 3 bases and J by 6 bases, with 21 bases between them. CDR3 loop: CASSFNPRAGVSNEQFF. In DNA, the CDR3 is TGTGCCAGCAGCTTCAACCCCCGGGCAGGGGTTAGCAATGAGCAGTTCTTC.

The chain recombines TRBV6-5 with TRBJ1-1; D may be TRBD1 (5 bases). Trimming took off 7 bases at V and 3 bases at J, with 12 bases between the two ends. The CDR3 covers 13 residues. CDR1 is MNHEY, CDR2 SVGAGI, per germline. CDR3 sequence (DNA): TGTGCCAGCAAACCAGACAGATACACTGAAGCTTTCTTT. It yields the protein CASKPDRYTEAFF.

The chain joins TRBV7-9 to TRBJ1-4, with a weak D call TRBD1 (5 bases). In germline, CDR1 is SEHNR, CDR2 FQNEAQ (reference sequence). The CDR3 length is 17 residues. Trimming cost V 4 bases and J 7 bases, with 22 bases left between them. The CDR3 spells CASSSGTRAAGGEKLFF. The CDR3 bases are TGTGCCAGCAGCTCCGGGACCCGGGCCGCGGGGGGTGAAAAACTGTTTTTT.

The J gene is TRBJ2-5, the V gene TRBV4-1; 9 nucleotides align to TRBD1. V trimming: 7 bases; J trimming: 2 bases; junction bases outside the gene matches: 11. CDR1 and CDR2 (germline): MGHRA, YSYEKL. CDR3 length: 16 residues. CDR3 region: CASIASRQGGQETQYF. CDR3 DNA: TGCGCCAGCATCGCCTCGAGACAGGGGGGACAAGAGACCCAGTACTTC.

This clone was observed once. V and J are TRBV21-1 and TRBJ2-3; the D segment call TRBD1 is taken from the table without a DNA check. TRBV21-1 is noted as a pseudogene. The CDR3 has 24 residues. The CDR3 spells CASSKSGRKGQWLPGPEERVGQYF. The CDR3 DNA reads as TGTGCCAGCAGCAAAAGTGGTCGAAAGGGACAGTGGCTTCCAGGGCCAGAGGAGAGGGTAGGGCAGTATTTT.

This clone came up a few times. V usage is TRBV4-1 and J usage is TRBJ2-2; the match to TRBD2 covers 7 bases. After removal of 4 bases from V and 3 bases from J, the junction contained 8 bases not matched to a gene. This CDR3 comprises 16 residues. The germline V gene encodes CDR1 MGHRA and CDR2 YSYEKL. DNA for the CDR3: TGCGCCAGCAGCCGAAACCTAGCGGAGTACACCGGGGAGCTGTTTTTT. It translates to CASSRNLAEYTGELFF.

This clone was seen more than once but under ten times. The rearrangement links TRBV11-2 to TRBJ2-7; 7 bases align to TRBD2. J lost 1 base, V lost 2 bases, and 5 bases had no gene match. CDR3 size: 15 residues. Germline CDR1 reads SGHAT; CDR2 reads FQNNGV. CDR3 DNA: TGTGCCAGCAGCTTACCTAGGGACTATTCCTACGAGCAGTACTTC. The encoded protein is CASSLPRDYSYEQYF.

This clone was seen a few times. J is TRBJ2-2 and V is TRBV7-6; D uncertain. The CDR3 totals 12 residues. Germline lookup yields CDR1 SGHVS and CDR2 FNYEAQ. The V end was cut by 5 bases, the J end by 6 bases, with 7 bases between. CDR3 sequence (DNA): TGTGCCAGCAGCCTAAGAGCCGGGGAGCTGTTTTTT. It translates to CASSLRAGELFF.

Only a few counts were recorded for this clone. The rearrangement uses TRBV14 and TRBJ2-1; 12 bases match TRBD2. The CDR3 length is 16 residues. With 0 bases clipped from V and 7 bases from J, the junction kept 4 bases outside the gene matches. Germline assignment: CDR1 SGHDN and CDR2 FVKESK. The CDR3 sequence: CASSQEWLAGGNEQFF. The DNA of the CDR3 is TGTGCCAGCAGCCAAGAGTGGCTAGCGGGAGGGAATGAGCAGTTCTTC.

The J gene is TRBJ1-4, the V gene TRBV6-4; D uncertain. This CDR3 region has 14 residues. V was pared by 4 bases and J by 8 bases, with 14 bases between. Germline CDR1 reads MRHNA; CDR2 reads SNTAGT. CDR3 coding DNA: TGTGCCAGCAGTGCAGAGGGAGATAAAGAAAAACTGTTTTTT. It yields the protein CASSAEGDKEKLFF.

The rearrangement joins TRBV9 to TRBJ1-3; TRBD1 matches at 8 bases. After removal of 0 bases from V and 3 bases from J, the junction contained 5 bases not matched to a gene. This CDR3 comprises 16 residues. The germline gives CDR1 SGDLS, CDR2 YYNGEE. This CDR3 reads CASSVGTGGGGNTIYF. In DNA, the CDR3 is TGTGCCAGCAGCGTAGGAACAGGGGGTGGTGGAAACACCATATATTTT.

This clone was picked up a small number of times. This chain uses TRBV14 with TRBJ1-2, with D unclear. Germline CDR1 SGHDN, CDR2 FVKESK. V was shortened by 6 bases and J by 7 bases, with 12 bases between the two germline ends. The CDR3 sequence is 12 residues long. The CDR3 here is CASRPGSGGYTF. CDR3 sequence (DNA): TGTGCCAGCAGGCCGGGCAGCGGTGGCTACACCTTC. The full variable domain, in which reference TRBV14 and TRBJ1-2 provide the parts outside the CDR3, is EAGVTQFPSHSVIEKGQTVTLRCDPISGHDNLYWYRRVMGKEIKFLLHFVKESKQDESGMPNNRFLAERTGGTYSTLKVQPAELEDSGVYFCASRPGSGGYTFGSGTRLTVV.

The chain recombines TRBV5-1 with TRBJ1-2; the D is unclear. This CDR3 is built from 14 residues. The germline CDR1 and CDR2 sequences are SGHRS and YFSETQ. V lost 0 bases to trimming and J lost 0 bases, with 6 bases between them. The CDR3 reads CASSLGQSNYGYTF. The CDR3 nucleotides are TGCGCCAGCAGCTTGGGGCAGTCTAACTATGGCTACACCTTC.

This clone turned up a few times. The rearrangement links TRBV7-2 to TRBJ2-1; 7 bases align to TRBD2. Trimming removed 6 bases from V and 2 bases from J; junction bases left unmatched: 13. The CDR3 is made up of 17 amino acids. CDR1 and CDR2 from the germline V gene are SGHTA and FQGNSA. CDR3 sequence: CASSYYLAVPAYNEQFF. The CDR3 DNA reads TGTGCCAGCAGTTATTATCTAGCGGTGCCAGCCTACAATGAGCAGTTCTTC.

The CDR3, as DNA: TGTGCCAGCAGCTTCGGAGATGAGCAGTACTTC. It yields the protein CASSFGDEQYF. The chain couples TRBV13 to TRBJ2-7; D remains unclear. Trimming removed 3 bases at V and 7 bases at J, with 7 bases between. The CDR3 consists of 11 residues. The germline V gene encodes CDR1 PRHDT and CDR2 FYEKMQ (reference sequence). The full variable domain, with the rest looked up from reference TRBV13 and TRBJ2-7, is AAGVIQSPRHLIKEKRETATLKCYPIPRHDTVYWYQQGPGQDPQFLISFYEKMQSDKGSIPDRFSAQQFSDYHSELNMSSLELGDSALYFCASSFGDEQYFGPGTRLTVT.

This clone was found a few times. V gene TRBV7-3 combines with J gene TRBJ1-1; TRBD1 matches 8 bases. This CDR3 comprises 15 residues. V lost 5 bases and J lost 4; bases outside the gene matches: 9. Germline V CDR1 and CDR2: SGHTA, FQGTGA. The CDR3 sequence: CASSKDREWRTEAFF. The CDR3 DNA reads TGTGCCAGCAGCAAGGACAGGGAGTGGCGCACTGAAGCTTTCTTT.

The V and J genes are TRBV19 and TRBJ1-3; TRBD1 might be the D (5 bases). The V gene's germline CDR1 is LNHDA and CDR2 SQIVND (reference sequence). V was shortened by 11 bases and J by 6 bases, with 26 bases between the two germline ends. The CDR3 runs to 16 residues. Written as DNA, the CDR3 is TGTGCCTCACACGGGGGTTTGGAGTTGGAGACAAACACCATATATTTT. This gives the protein CASHGGLELETNTIYF.